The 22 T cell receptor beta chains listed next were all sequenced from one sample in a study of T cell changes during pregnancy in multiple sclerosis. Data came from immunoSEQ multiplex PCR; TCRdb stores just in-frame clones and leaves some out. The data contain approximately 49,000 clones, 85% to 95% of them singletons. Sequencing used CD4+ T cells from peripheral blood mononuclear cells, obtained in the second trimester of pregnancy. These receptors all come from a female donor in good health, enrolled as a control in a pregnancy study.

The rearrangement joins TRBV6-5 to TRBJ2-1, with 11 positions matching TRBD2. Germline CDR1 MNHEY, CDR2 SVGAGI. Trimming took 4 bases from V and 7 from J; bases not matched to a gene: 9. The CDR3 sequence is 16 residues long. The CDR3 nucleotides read TGTGCCAGCAGTTTCGCGACTAGCGGGGTCCTAAATGAGCAGTTCTTC. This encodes CASSFATSGVLNEQFF.

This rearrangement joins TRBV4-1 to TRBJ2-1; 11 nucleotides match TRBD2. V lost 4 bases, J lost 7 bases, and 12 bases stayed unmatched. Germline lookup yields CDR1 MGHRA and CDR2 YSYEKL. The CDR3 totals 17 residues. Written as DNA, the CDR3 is TGCGCCAGCAGCCGGCCTTTGGTTCTAGCGGGGGGAAATGAGCAGTTCTTC. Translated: CASSRPLVLAGGNEQFF.

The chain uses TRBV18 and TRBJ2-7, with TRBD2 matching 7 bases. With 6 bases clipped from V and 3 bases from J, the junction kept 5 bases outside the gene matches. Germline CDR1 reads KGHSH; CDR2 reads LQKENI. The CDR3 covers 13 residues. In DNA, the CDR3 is TGTGCCAGCTCGACTAGCAAAGGCTACGAGCAGTACTTC. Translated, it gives CASSTSKGYEQYF.

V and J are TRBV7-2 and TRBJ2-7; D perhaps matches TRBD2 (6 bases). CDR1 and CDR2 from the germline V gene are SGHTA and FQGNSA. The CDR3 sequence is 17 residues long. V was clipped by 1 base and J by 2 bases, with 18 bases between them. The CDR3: CASSLVISLASPYEQYF. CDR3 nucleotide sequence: TGTGCCAGCAGCTTAGTCATCAGTCTAGCGAGCCCCTACGAGCAGTACTTC.

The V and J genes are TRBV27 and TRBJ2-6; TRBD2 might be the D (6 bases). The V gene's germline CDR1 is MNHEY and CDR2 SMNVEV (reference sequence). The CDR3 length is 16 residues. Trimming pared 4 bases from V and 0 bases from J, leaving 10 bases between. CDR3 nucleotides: TGTGCCAGCAGTTCCGGGACTGGCTCTGGGGCCAACGTCCTGACTTTC. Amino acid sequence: CASSSGTGSGANVLTF. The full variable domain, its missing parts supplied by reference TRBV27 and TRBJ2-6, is EAQVTQNPRYLITVTGKKLTVTCSQNMNHEYMSWYRQDPGLGLRQIYYSMNVEVTDKGDVPEGYKVSRKEKRNFPLILESPSPNQTSLYFCASSSGTGSGANVLTFGAGSRLTVL.

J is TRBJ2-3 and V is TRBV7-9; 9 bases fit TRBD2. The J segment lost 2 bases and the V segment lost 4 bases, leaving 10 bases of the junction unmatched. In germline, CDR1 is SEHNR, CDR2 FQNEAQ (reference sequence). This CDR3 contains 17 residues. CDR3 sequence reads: CASSWTRGGAVTDTQYF. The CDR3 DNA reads TGTGCCAGCAGCTGGACGCGCGGGGGGGCTGTCACAGATACGCAGTATTTT.

This CDR3 is CASSPPGISEQFF. The CDR3 region has the DNA TGTGCCAGCTCACCACCCGGGATTTCTGAGCAGTTCTTC. The rearrangement joins TRBV18 to TRBJ2-1; D is possibly TRBD2 (5 bases). This CDR3 spans 13 amino acids. CDR1 and CDR2 from the germline V gene are KGHSH and LQKENI. V was clipped by 0 bases and J by 9 bases, with 9 bases between them.

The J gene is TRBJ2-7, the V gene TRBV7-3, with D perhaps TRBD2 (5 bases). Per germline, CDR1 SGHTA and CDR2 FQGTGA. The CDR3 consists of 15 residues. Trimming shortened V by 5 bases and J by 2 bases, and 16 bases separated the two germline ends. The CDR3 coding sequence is TGTGCCAGCAGCCCCCGGGCTAGCAACCCCTACGAGCAGTACTTC. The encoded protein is CASSPRASNPYEQYF.

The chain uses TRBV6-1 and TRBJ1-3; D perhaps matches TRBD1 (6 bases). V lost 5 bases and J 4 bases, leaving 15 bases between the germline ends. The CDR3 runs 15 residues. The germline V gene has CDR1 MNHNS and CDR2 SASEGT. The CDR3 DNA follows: TGTGCCAGCAGTTTGGCCTCGGGGACAGGAAACACCATATATTTT. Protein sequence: CASSLASGTGNTIYF.

Here the CDR3 DNA reads TGTGCCAGCAGCCCGTCGGGACAGGGCAATCAGCCCCAGCATTTT. It translates to CASSPSGQGNQPQHF. This chain uses TRBV11-2 with TRBJ1-5; 8 bases agree with TRBD1. After removal of 5 bases from V and 2 bases from J, the junction contained 5 bases not matched to a gene. The CDR3 totals 15 residues. Germline V lookup: CDR1 SGHAT, CDR2 FQNNGV. Full variable domain (missing parts from reference TRBV11-2 and TRBJ1-5): EAGVAQSPRYKIIEKRQSVAFWCNPISGHATLYWYQQILGQGPKLLIQFQNNGVVDDSQLPKDRFSAERLKGVDSTLKIQPAKLEDSAVYLCASSPSGQGNQPQHFGDGTRLSIL.

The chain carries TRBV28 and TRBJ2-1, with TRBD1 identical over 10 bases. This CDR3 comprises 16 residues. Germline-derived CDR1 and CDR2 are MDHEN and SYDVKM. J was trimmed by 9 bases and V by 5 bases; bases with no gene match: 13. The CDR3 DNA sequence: TGTGCCAGCAGTCACTCCCCGGGACAGGGGACTCGTGAGCAGTTCTTC. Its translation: CASSHSPGQGTREQFF. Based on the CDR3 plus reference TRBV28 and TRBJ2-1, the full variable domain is DVKVTQSSRYLVKRTGEKVFLECVQDMDHENMFWYRQDPGLGLRLIYFSYDVKMKEKGDIPEGYSVSREKKERFSLILESASTNQTSMYLCASSHSPGQGTREQFFGPGTRLTVL.

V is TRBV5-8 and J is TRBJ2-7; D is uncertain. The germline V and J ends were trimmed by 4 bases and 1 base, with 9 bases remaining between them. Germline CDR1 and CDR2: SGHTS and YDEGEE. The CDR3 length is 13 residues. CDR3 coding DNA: TGTGCCAGCAGCCCCCTCGGTTCCTACGAGCAGTACTTC. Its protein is CASSPLGSYEQYF.

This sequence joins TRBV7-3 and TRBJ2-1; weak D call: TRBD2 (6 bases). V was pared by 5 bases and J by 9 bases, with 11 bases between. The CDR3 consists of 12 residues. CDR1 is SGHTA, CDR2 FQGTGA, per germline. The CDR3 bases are TGTGCCAGCAGCCTGGGGACTGGTGAGCAGTTCTTC. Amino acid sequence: CASSLGTGEQFF.

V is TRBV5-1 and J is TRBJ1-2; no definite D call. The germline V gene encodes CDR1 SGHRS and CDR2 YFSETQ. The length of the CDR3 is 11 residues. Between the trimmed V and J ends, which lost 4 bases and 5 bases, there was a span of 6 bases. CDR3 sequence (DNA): TGCGCCAGCAGCCCGGGGTATGGCTACACCTTC. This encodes CASSPGYGYTF.

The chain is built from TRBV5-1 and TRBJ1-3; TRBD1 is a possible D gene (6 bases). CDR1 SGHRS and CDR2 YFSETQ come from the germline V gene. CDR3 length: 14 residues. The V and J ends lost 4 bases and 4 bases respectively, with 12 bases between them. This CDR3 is CASSPRGGGNTIYF. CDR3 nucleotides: TGCGCCAGCAGCCCCCGGGGGGGCGGAAACACCATATATTTT.

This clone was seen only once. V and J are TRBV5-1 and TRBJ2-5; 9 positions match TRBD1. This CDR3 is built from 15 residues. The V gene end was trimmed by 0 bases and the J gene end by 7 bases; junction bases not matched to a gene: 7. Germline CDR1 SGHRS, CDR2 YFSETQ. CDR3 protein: CASSLADRGEGTQYF. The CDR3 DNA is TGCGCCAGCAGCTTGGCCGACAGGGGGGAAGGGACCCAGTACTTC.

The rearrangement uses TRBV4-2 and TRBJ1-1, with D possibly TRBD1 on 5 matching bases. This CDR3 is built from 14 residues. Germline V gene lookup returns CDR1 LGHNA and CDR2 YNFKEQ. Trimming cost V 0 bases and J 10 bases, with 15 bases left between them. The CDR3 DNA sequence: TGTGCCAGCAGCCAAGAGGTTGGGGCTTGGGGAGCTTTCTTT. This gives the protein CASSQEVGAWGAFF.

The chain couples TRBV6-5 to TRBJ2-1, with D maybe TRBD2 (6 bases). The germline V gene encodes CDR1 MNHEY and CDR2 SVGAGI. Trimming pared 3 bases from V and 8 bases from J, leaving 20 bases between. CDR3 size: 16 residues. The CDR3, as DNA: TGTGCCAGCAGTTATGGGTCCGGGACTCTGCTCCATGAGCAGTTCTTC. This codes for CASSYGSGTLLHEQFF.

The DNA of the CDR3 is TGCAGCGTTCACCCCTTCGTCGACAGGGGGAACACTGAAGCTTTCTTT. Translated, it gives CSVHPFVDRGNTEAFF. The chain combines TRBV29-1 with TRBJ1-1; 8 bases map to TRBD1. V was clipped by 5 bases and J by 1 base; unmatched bases: 12. This CDR3 comprises 16 residues. CDR1 and CDR2 from the germline V gene are SQVTM and ANQGSEA.

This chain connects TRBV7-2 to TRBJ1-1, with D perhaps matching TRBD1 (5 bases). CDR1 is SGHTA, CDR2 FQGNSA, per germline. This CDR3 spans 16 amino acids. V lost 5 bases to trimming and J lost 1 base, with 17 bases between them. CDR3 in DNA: TGTGCCAGCAGCCCTGGGGGGGGGTTTCCGAACACTGAAGCTTTCTTT. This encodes CASSPGGGFPNTEAFF.

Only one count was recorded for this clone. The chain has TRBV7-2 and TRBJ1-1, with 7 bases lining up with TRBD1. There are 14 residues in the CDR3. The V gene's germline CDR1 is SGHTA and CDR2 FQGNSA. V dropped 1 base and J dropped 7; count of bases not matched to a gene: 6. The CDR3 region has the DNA TGTGCCAGCAGCTTAGTCAGGGGGGCGGGTGAAGCTTTCTTT. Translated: CASSLVRGAGEAFF.

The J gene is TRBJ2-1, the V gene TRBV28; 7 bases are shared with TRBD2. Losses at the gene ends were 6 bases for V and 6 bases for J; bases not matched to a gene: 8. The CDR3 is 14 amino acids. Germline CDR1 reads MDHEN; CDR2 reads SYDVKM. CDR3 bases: TGTGCCAGCAGCCCGGGGGGAGGAGGCAATGAGCAGTTCTTC. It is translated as CASSPGGGGNEQFF. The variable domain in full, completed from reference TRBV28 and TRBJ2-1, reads DVKVTQSSRYLVKRTGEKVFLECVQDMDHENMFWYRQDPGLGLRLIYFSYDVKMKEKGDIPEGYSVSREKKERFSLILESASTNQTSMYLCASSPGGGGNEQFFGPGTRLTVL.